The 30 T cell receptor beta chains in this list originate from one sample, sequenced in a study of T-cell reconstitution after alpha-beta-depleted transplantation in children. Preparation of the TCRbeta library involved a method that used unique molecular identifiers. TCRdb itself ran the PCR reads through MiXCR, one entry per CDR3 protein. The data contain 780,000 or so distinct CDR3 sequences, around 17% of them singletons. Sample: PBMCs, mostly from graft donor cells, taken 360 days after TCRalphabeta/CD19-depleted stem cell transplant. These receptors originate from a male patient under 18 who had a stem cell transplant for acute lymphoblastic leukemia, so the T cells may come from the graft donor.

CDR3: CSAPRGGPYNEQFF. For the CDR3, the DNA is TGCAGTGCCCCCCGGGGGGGCCCATACAATGAGCAGTTCTTC. The V and J genes are TRBV20-1 and TRBJ2-1; 8 nucleotides agree with TRBD2. After removal of 6 bases from V and 4 bases from J, the junction contained 8 bases not matched to a gene. Germline V gene data show CDR1 as DFQATT and CDR2 as SNEGSKA (reference sequence). The CDR3 extends over 14 amino acids.

The table lists this clonotype with a few counts. This sequence joins TRBV12-3 or TRBV12-4 and TRBJ2-2, with no clear D. V gave up 5 bases and J gave up 1 base, with 11 bases separating them. The CDR3 covers 15 residues. CDR3 sequence (DNA): TGTGCCAGCAGTAACAGTGAATTGAACACCGGGGAGCTGTTTTTT. It encodes CASSNSELNTGELFF.

The CDR3 sequence: CASSVSGQGTGELFF. The CDR3 nucleotides are TGTGCCAGCAGCGTCTCTGGACAGGGGACCGGGGAGCTGTTTTTT. The chain links TRBV2 to TRBJ2-2; 9 positions match TRBD1. CDR3 length equals 15 residues. J lost 5 bases, V lost 6 bases, and 7 bases had no gene match. Per the germline V gene, CDR1 is SNHLY and CDR2 is FYNNEI.

This clonotype has a handful of counts. J is TRBJ2-7 and V is TRBV7-9, with unresolved D. V was trimmed by 5 bases and J by 1 base, leaving 15 bases between them. Germline loops: CDR1 SEHNR, CDR2 FQNEAQ (reference sequence). The CDR3 contains 15 residues. DNA of the CDR3: TGTGCCAGCAGCCCAAGGGTGAGAGTTTCCTACGAGCAGTACTTC. Translated: CASSPRVRVSYEQYF.

V is TRBV9 and J is TRBJ2-7, with 11 bases lining up with TRBD2. Germline CDR1 SGDLS, CDR2 YYNGEE. The V segment lost 1 base and the J segment 5 bases; nucleotides outside the gene matches: 2. This CDR3 region has 14 residues. Written as DNA, the CDR3 is TGTGCCAGCAGCGTAACTAGCGGGAGACACGAGCAGTACTTC. It translates to CASSVTSGRHEQYF.

This clonotype has at least ten counts. The gene calls are TRBV11-1 and TRBJ2-2; possibly TRBD2 for D (6 bases). Per the germline V gene, CDR1 is SGHAT and CDR2 is FQDESV (reference sequence). The CDR3 runs 15 residues. The V and J ends lost 2 bases and 3 bases respectively, with 10 bases between them. CDR3 loop: CASSLRRGHTGELFF. As DNA, the CDR3 is TGTGCCAGCAGCTTAAGGCGGGGACACACCGGGGAGCTGTTTTTT.

This clonotype was seen a few times. The chain couples TRBV13 to TRBJ2-7, with D possibly TRBD2 on 6 matching bases. CDR3 length: 14 amino acids. V lost 5 bases and J 4 bases, leaving 15 bases between the germline ends. Germline lookup yields CDR1 PRHDT and CDR2 FYEKMQ (reference sequence). CDR3 amino acids: CASSLRPEGYEQYF. CDR3 nucleotides: TGTGCCAGCAGCCTGCGCCCGGAGGGGTACGAGCAGTACTTC.

The rearrangement uses TRBV5-1 and TRBJ2-7; unclear D gene. This CDR3 comprises 15 residues. V lost 7 bases and J lost 3, with 20 bases in between. Germline V gene lookup returns CDR1 SGHRS and CDR2 YFSETQ. The CDR3 loop is CASGLGDSNIYEQYF. CDR3 DNA: TGCGCCAGCGGCCTAGGAGACTCAAATATCTACGAGCAGTACTTC.

The chain uses TRBV5-1 and TRBJ1-3, with D unresolved. V was pared by 3 bases and J by 0 bases, with 10 bases between. This CDR3 has 15 amino acids. CDR1 and CDR2 (germline): SGHRS, YFSETQ. Written as DNA, the CDR3 is TGCGCCAGCAGCTCGGACGGATACTCTGGAAACACCATATATTTT. It specifies CASSSDGYSGNTIYF.

The CDR3 bases are TGTGCCAGCAGCCTCTCGACTAGCGTTGAGCAGTTCTTC. It specifies CASSLSTSVEQFF. The chain joins TRBV7-2 to TRBJ2-1; 8 bases are a match to TRBD2. Looked up from germline, CDR1 is SGHTA and CDR2 is FQGNSA. V lost 5 bases to trimming and J lost 9 bases; unmatched junction nucleotides: 6. This CDR3 has 13 amino acids.

This clonotype was recorded many times. This chain uses TRBV7-9 with TRBJ2-3, with D possibly being TRBD2 (6 bases). Germline V gives CDR1 SEHNR, CDR2 FQNEAQ (reference sequence). Trimming took 2 bases from V and 4 from J, leaving 10 bases between them. This CDR3 contains 14 residues. Here the CDR3 reads CASSLRGKPDTQYF. The DNA of the CDR3 is TGTGCCAGCAGCTTACGCGGGAAGCCAGATACGCAGTATTTT.

This clonotype was detected only a few times. The chain recombines TRBV5-1 with TRBJ2-7; tentatively, D is TRBD1 (5 bases). Germline CDR1 is SGHRS and CDR2 is YFSETQ. The CDR3 sequence is 12 residues long. Trimming left V 4 bases short and J 7 bases short, with 12 bases between. CDR3 protein: CASSEAGIEQYF. As DNA, the CDR3 is TGCGCCAGCAGCGAGGCAGGGATAGAGCAGTACTTC.

This clonotype was recorded a few times. The V gene is TRBV7-6, the J gene TRBJ2-1; no clear D gene. The CDR3 totals 14 residues. V was cut by 6 bases and J by 5 bases, with 14 bases left in between. The germline V gene has CDR1 SGHVS and CDR2 FNYEAQ. The CDR3 protein is CASRPLTINNEQFF. CDR3 in DNA: TGTGCCAGCAGGCCGCTTACAATAAACAATGAGCAGTTCTTC.

The table lists this clonotype with many counts. The CDR3 DNA sequence: TGCAGCGTTGCAGCTTCGGACGGCAAGGAGCAGTACTTC. Translation: CSVAASDGKEQYF. The chain joins TRBV29-1 to TRBJ2-7; the D is unclear. In germline, CDR1 is SQVTM, CDR2 ANQGSEA. Between the trimmed V and J ends, which lost 4 bases and 7 bases, there was a span of 17 bases. The CDR3 extends over 13 amino acids.

This clonotype was observed a few times. The CDR3 DNA follows: TGCAGTGCTAGACGGGCCACTTTGAACACTGAAGCTTTCTTT. It yields the protein CSARRATLNTEAFF. The chain employs TRBV20-1 and TRBJ1-1, with unresolved D. The CDR3 totals 14 residues. Germline CDR1 reads DFQATT; CDR2 reads SNEGSKA (reference sequence). With 2 bases removed from V and 0 bases from J, the gap between germline ends came to 10 bases.

Many counts were recorded for this clonotype. The chain has TRBV12-3 or TRBV12-4 and TRBJ2-3; D is ambiguous. The V end was cut by 5 bases, the J end by 3 bases, with 9 bases between. This CDR3 is 13 amino acids long. The CDR3 here is CASSAAPTDTQYF. In DNA, the CDR3 is TGTGCCAGCAGTGCGGCCCCGACAGATACGCAGTATTTT.

Comment on this clonotype: Possible read error: a much larger clone is one base away. This chain uses TRBV5-1 with TRBJ2-3; maybe TRBD2 (5 bases). The CDR3 has 15 residues. The ends were cut back, 0 bases at V and 2 bases at J, with 10 bases in the middle. CDR1 and CDR2 (germline): SGHRS, YFSETQ. CDR3: CASSLERVNTDTQYF. The CDR3 DNA reads as TGCGCCAGCAGCTTGGAGAGGGTTAACACAGATACGCAGTATTTT.

The chain carries TRBV15 and TRBJ2-6; no clear D gene. V lost 7 bases and J 0 bases, leaving 4 bases between the germline ends. The CDR3 totals 13 residues. Germline V gives CDR1 LNHNV, CDR2 YYDKDF (reference sequence). The CDR3 nucleotides are TGTGCCACCAACAGCTCTGGGGCCAACGTCCTGACTTTC. This sequence encodes CATNSSGANVLTF.

The V gene is TRBV5-1, the J gene TRBJ2-2; 9 bases map to TRBD2. The CDR3 totals 17 residues. Germline CDR1 and CDR2: SGHRS and YFSETQ. V shed 0 bases and J 6 bases; nucleotides not matched to a gene: 9. The CDR3 DNA sequence: TGCGCCAGCAGCTTGGCCGAAAGCGGGAGGCTCCCCGGGGAGCTGTTTTTT. Encoded protein: CASSLAESGRLPGELFF.

V usage is TRBV7-6 and J usage is TRBJ2-1; TRBD2 aligns across 7 bases. Trimming removed 1 base from V and 7 bases from J; junction bases left unmatched: 13. CDR3 length: 17 amino acids. In germline, CDR1 is SGHVS, CDR2 FNYEAQ. CDR3: CASSLGGGSAPRNEQFF. The CDR3 DNA sequence: TGTGCCAGCAGCTTAGGGGGGGGGAGCGCCCCACGGAATGAGCAGTTCTTC.

This rearrangement joins TRBV5-4 to TRBJ2-6, with 9 bases that match TRBD1. The V and J ends lost 0 bases and 2 bases, in that order; junction bases with no gene match: 9. Germline loops: CDR1 SGHNT, CDR2 YYREEE (reference sequence). CDR3 length: 19 amino acids. The CDR3 region has the DNA TGTGCCAGCAGCTTGGTTCCTGGGACAGGGTTACCTGGGGCCAACGTCCTGACTTTC. Amino acid sequence: CASSLVPGTGLPGANVLTF.

This clonotype was detected a few times. This sequence joins TRBV5-1 and TRBJ2-7; 15 nucleotides line up with TRBD2. Germline loops: CDR1 SGHRS, CDR2 YFSETQ. The CDR3 spans 17 residues. The V segment lost 4 bases and the J segment 1 base; nucleotides outside the gene matches: 6. CDR3 loop: CASSLWTSGRVSYEQYF. CDR3 coding DNA: TGCGCCAGCAGCCTCTGGACTAGCGGGAGGGTATCCTACGAGCAGTACTTC.

This clonotype was seen a few times. The chain combines TRBV4-1 with TRBJ2-7; no reliable D call. CDR1 MGHRA and CDR2 YSYEKL come from the germline V gene. This CDR3 comprises 13 residues. Trimming shortened V by 1 base and J by 6 bases, and 10 bases separated the two germline ends. CDR3 DNA: TGCGCCAGCAGCCAAGCCCGACCTGTCGAGCAGTACTTC. The encoded protein is CASSQARPVEQYF.

The rearrangement uses TRBV12-3 or TRBV12-4 and TRBJ2-7; D call uncertain. V was shortened by 5 bases and J by 6 bases, with 11 bases between the two germline ends. CDR3 length: 12 residues. The chain's CDR3 is CASSPTLFEQYF. Written as DNA, the CDR3 is TGTGCCAGCAGTCCTACGCTCTTCGAGCAGTACTTC.

There are a few counts of this clonotype. The chain combines TRBV11-2 with TRBJ2-3; 10 nucleotides line up with TRBD1. V shed 1 base and J 3 bases; nucleotides not matched to a gene: 10. This CDR3 has 18 amino acids. Germline CDR1 reads SGHAT; CDR2 reads FQNNGV. CDR3 region: CASSLVPPGQGVTDTQYF. The DNA for the CDR3 is TGTGCCAGCAGCTTAGTTCCTCCCGGACAGGGGGTTACAGATACGCAGTATTTT.

This clonotype has a single count. The rearrangement uses TRBV5-4 and TRBJ2-7, with no clear D. The CDR3 totals 15 residues. CDR1 and CDR2 (germline): SGHNT, YYREEE (reference sequence). V gave up 1 base and J gave up 0 bases, with 11 bases separating them. This chain's CDR3 is CASSLYSFSSYEQYF. The CDR3, as DNA: TGTGCCAGCAGCTTGTATTCGTTCAGCTCCTACGAGCAGTACTTC. Complete variable domain (other parts from reference TRBV5-4 and TRBJ2-7): ETGVTQSPTHLIKTRGQQVTLRCSSQSGHNTVSWYQQALGQGPQFIFQYYREEENGRGNFPPRFSGLQFPNYSSELNVNALELDDSALYLCASSLYSFSSYEQYFGPGTRLTVT.

The chain carries TRBV20-1 and TRBJ1-1; D gene uncertain. V lost 3 bases and J lost 4, with 12 bases in between. The germline V gene encodes CDR1 DFQATT and CDR2 SNEGSKA (reference sequence). The CDR3 is made up of 13 amino acids. The CDR3 reads CSARGGWGTEAFF. CDR3 bases: TGCAGTGCTAGGGGCGGATGGGGCACTGAAGCTTTCTTT.

This clonotype was found many times. This chain links TRBV29-1 with TRBJ2-7, with D maybe TRBD1 (5 bases). CDR1 and CDR2 (germline): SQVTM, ANQGSEA. The CDR3 length is 14 residues. Trimming pared 3 bases from V and 3 bases from J, leaving 15 bases between. This CDR3 is CSVDRQGVDYEQYF. In DNA form, the CDR3 reads TGCAGCGTTGACCGGCAGGGCGTCGACTACGAGCAGTACTTC.

This clonotype was seen more than once but under ten times. This chain links TRBV7-9 with TRBJ2-7, with TRBD2 matching over 8 bases. Germline V gene sequence: CDR1 SEHNR, CDR2 FQNEAQ (reference sequence). Trimming removed 5 bases from V and 2 bases from J; junction bases left unmatched: 8. The CDR3 extends over 15 amino acids. CDR3 bases: TGTGCCAGCAGCCCCTTTGGAGCGGGAGCCTACGAGCAGTACTTC. It translates to CASSPFGAGAYEQYF.

This clonotype was counted a few times. The chain links TRBV10-3 to TRBJ2-3, with a weak D call TRBD2 (6 bases). Deletions cut 7 bases from V and 4 bases from J, with 18 bases between. The CDR3 length is 15 residues. Germline V gene data show CDR1 as ENHRY and CDR2 as SYGVKD. In DNA, the CDR3 is TGTGCCATCACTGTCGGGGCTAGCGCCGCAGATACGCAGTATTTT. Protein: CAITVGASAADTQYF.